The rows below give T cell receptor beta chains drawn from one sample of a study of cytomegalovirus exposure and HLA in healthy donors. Only in-frame clones appear in the TCRdb table, and some are missing; sequencing was by immunoSEQ multiplex PCR. The profile shows fewer than 150,000 clones, 76% of them singletons. Sequenced sample: PBMCs. Receptors were obtained from a man aged 18 to 30 in good health and CMV-seronegative. Both conserved end residues are part of each CDR3. The order of the fields is clone size, V gene, J gene, D gene, CDR3 protein, CDR3 DNA. D genes are given only for firm matches. Size tells how often a clone was seen (once, few, many) or the class of an expanded clone, and some rows leave it out.

clone_size: .
v_call: TRBV5-1
j_call: TRBJ2-3
d_call: TRBD2
cdr3_aa: CASSFGAGTSFADTQYF
cdr3_nt: TGCGCCAGCAGCTTTGGTGCCGGGACTAGCTTCGCAGATACGCAGTATTTT

clone_size: .
v_call: TRBV7-2
j_call: TRBJ1-2
d_call: TRBD1
cdr3_aa: CASSLNRGHGYTF
cdr3_nt: TGTGCCAGCAGCTTAAACAGGGGGCACGGCTACACCTTC

clone_size: .
v_call: TRBV29-1
j_call: TRBJ2-7
d_call: .
cdr3_aa: CSPRLGSYEQYF
cdr3_nt: TGCAGCCCGAGACTAGGTAGCTACGAGCAGTACTTC

clone_size: .
v_call: TRBV7-9
j_call: TRBJ2-7
d_call: TRBD2
cdr3_aa: CASSPYHGGEDEQYF
cdr3_nt: TGTGCCAGCAGCCCCTACCACGGGGGGGAGGACGAGCAGTACTTC

clone_size: .
v_call: TRBV9
j_call: TRBJ2-1
d_call: TRBD2
cdr3_aa: CASTLAGASYNEQFF
cdr3_nt: TGTGCCAGTACCCTAGCGGGGGCATCCTACAATGAGCAGTTCTTC

clone_size: .
v_call: TRBV7-9
j_call: TRBJ2-3
d_call: .
cdr3_aa: CASSLDSADTQYF
cdr3_nt: TGTGCCAGCAGCTTAGACTCCGCAGATACGCAGTATTTT

clone_size: .
v_call: TRBV11-2
j_call: TRBJ1-3
d_call: .
cdr3_aa: CASSLDNSGNTIYF
cdr3_nt: TGTGCCAGCAGCTTGGACAACTCTGGAAACACCATATATTTT

clone_size: .
v_call: TRBV29-1
j_call: TRBJ1-2
d_call: .
cdr3_aa: CSGGGSYGYTF
cdr3_nt: TGCAGCGGGGGGGGCAGCTATGGCTACACCTTC

clone_size: once
v_call: TRBV30
j_call: TRBJ2-5
d_call: .
cdr3_aa: CAWDPTGETQYF
cdr3_nt: TGTGCCTGGGATCCTACGGGGGAGACCCAGTACTTC

clone_size: few
v_call: TRBV4-2
j_call: TRBJ1-2
d_call: .
cdr3_aa: CASSQELGANGYTF
cdr3_nt: TGTGCCAGCAGCCAAGAGCTTGGGGCTAATGGCTACACCTTC

clone_size: .
v_call: TRBV7-6
j_call: TRBJ2-7
d_call: .
cdr3_aa: CASSLASSYEQYF
cdr3_nt: TGTGCCAGCAGCTTAGCATCCAGTTACGAGCAGTACTTC

clone_size: .
v_call: TRBV30
j_call: TRBJ1-1
d_call: .
cdr3_aa: CACIQGLRPEAFF
cdr3_nt: TGTGCCTGCATACAGGGCCTTAGGCCTGAAGCTTTCTTT

clone_size: .
v_call: TRBV11-3
j_call: TRBJ2-1
d_call: TRBD2
cdr3_aa: CASSLGSGGGYEQFF
cdr3_nt: TGTGCCAGCAGCTTGGGGAGCGGGGGGGGGTATGAGCAGTTCTTC

clone_size: .
v_call: TRBV5-1
j_call: TRBJ2-6
d_call: TRBD2
cdr3_aa: CASSAKWTPIGGTSGANVLTF
cdr3_nt: TGCGCCAGCAGCGCTAAATGGACACCTATCGGGGGGACGAGTGGGGCCAACGTCCTGACTTTC

clone_size: .
v_call: TRBV19
j_call: TRBJ1-3
d_call: TRBD1
cdr3_aa: CASSTYGQAGGNTIYF
cdr3_nt: TGTGCCAGTAGTACCTACGGACAGGCAGGGGGAAACACCATATATTTT